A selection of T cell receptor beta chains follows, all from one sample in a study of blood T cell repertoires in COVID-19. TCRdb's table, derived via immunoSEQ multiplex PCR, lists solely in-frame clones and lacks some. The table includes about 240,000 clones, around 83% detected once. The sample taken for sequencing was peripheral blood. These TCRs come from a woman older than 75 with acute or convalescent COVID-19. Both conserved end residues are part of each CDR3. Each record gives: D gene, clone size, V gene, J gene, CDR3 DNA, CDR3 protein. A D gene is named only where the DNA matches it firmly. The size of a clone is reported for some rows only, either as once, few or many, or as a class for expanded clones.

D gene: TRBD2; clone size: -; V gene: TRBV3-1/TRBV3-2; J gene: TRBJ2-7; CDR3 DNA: TGTGCCAGCAGCCAGCTGGGGGGGGTGCCACCCTACGAGCAGTACTTC; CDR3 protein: CASSQLGGVPPYEQYF
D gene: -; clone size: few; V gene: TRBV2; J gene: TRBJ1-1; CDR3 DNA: TGTGCCAGCAGCCTCGACAGGCACACTGAAGCTTTCTTT; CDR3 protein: CASSLDRHTEAFF
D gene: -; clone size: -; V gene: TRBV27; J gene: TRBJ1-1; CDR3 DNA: TGTGCCAGCAGTTTATCGGCAGGCGGGACGTGGACTGAAGCTTTCTTT; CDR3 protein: CASSLSAGGTWTEAFF
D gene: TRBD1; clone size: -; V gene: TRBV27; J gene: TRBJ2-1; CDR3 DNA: TGTGCCAGCAGTCCGACCGGACAGGGGGCCCATGAGCAGTTCTTC; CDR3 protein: CASSPTGQGAHEQFF
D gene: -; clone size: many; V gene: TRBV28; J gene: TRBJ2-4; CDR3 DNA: TGTGCCAGCAGTTTTCCGGAGAACATTCAGTACTTC; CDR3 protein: CASSFPENIQYF
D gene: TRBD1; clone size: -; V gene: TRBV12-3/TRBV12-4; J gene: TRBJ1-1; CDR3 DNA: TGTGCCAGCGGTGACAGGGGGAACACTGAAGCTTTCTTT; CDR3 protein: CASGDRGNTEAFF
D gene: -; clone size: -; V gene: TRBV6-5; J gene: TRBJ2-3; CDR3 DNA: TGTGCCAGCAGCGGTAACAGGGACAATACGCAGTATTTT; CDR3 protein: CASSGNRDNTQYF
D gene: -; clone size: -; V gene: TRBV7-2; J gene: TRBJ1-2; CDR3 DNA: TGTGCCAGCAGCTTAGGGAATGGGGGGAGGACCTACTATGGCTACACCTTC; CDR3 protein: CASSLGNGGRTYYGYTF
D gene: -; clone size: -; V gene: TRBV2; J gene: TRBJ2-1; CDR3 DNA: TGTGCCAGCAGTGATAAGGTAGCGGCACGCGAGCAGTTCTTC; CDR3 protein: CASSDKVAAREQFF
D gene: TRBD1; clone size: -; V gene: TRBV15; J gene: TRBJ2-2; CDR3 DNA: TGTGCCACCAGCAGAGGGACAGGGCAAAACACCGGGGAGCTGTTTTTT; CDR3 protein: CATSRGTGQNTGELFF
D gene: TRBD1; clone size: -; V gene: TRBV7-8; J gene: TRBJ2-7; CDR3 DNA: TGTGCCAGCAGCTTTCGGGACAGGTATTACGAGCAGTACTTC; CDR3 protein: CASSFRDRYYEQYF
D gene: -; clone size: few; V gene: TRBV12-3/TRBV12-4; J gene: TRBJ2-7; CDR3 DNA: TGTGCCAGCAGTTTACGAGAAAACGAGCAGTACTTC; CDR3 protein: CASSLRENEQYF
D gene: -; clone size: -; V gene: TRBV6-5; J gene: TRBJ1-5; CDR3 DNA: TGTGCCGTACCCCACCCGGGCAATCAGCCCCAGCATTTT; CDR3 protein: CAVPHPGNQPQHF
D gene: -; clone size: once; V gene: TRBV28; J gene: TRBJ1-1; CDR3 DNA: TGTGCCAGCAGAACCCGAGCCCGCAAGTCGACTGAAGCTTTCTTT; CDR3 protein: CASRTRARKSTEAFF
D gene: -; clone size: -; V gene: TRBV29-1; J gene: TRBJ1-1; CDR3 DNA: TGCAGCGTGATGACAGGAAACACTGAAGCTTTCTTT; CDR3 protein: CSVMTGNTEAFF
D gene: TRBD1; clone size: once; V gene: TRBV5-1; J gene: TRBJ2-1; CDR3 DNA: TGCGCCAGCAGCTTGGATTTGAGGACAGGGGGGTCCTACAATGAGCAGTTCTTC; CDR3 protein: CASSLDLRTGGSYNEQFF
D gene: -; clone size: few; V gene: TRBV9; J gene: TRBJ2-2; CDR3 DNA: TGTGCCAGCAGCCCCCGGGGAGGACAAGGATTCACCGGGGAGCTGTTTTTT; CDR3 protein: CASSPRGGQGFTGELFF
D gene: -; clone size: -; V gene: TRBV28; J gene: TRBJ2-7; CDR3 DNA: TGTGCCAGCAGCCCCTCTCGCTACGAGCAGTACTTC; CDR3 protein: CASSPSRYEQYF
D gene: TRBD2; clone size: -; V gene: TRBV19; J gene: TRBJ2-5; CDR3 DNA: TGTGCCATCCCCCTAGCGGGGGACTTAGGGGAGACCCAGTACTTC; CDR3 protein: CAIPLAGDLGETQYF
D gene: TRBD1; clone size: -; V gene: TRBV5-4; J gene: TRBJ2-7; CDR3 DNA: TGTGCCAGCAGCTTGGGACAGGGGGCGCGGGAGCAGTACTTC; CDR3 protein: CASSLGQGAREQYF
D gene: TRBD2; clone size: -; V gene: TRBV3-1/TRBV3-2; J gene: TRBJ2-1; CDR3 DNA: TGTGCCAGCAGCCAAGCTAGCGGGGGTTGGGATGAGCAGTTCTTC; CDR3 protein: CASSQASGGWDEQFF
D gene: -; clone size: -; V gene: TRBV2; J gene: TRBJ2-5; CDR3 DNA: TGTGCCAGCATCTTAGAGGGGGTGGGAGAGACCCAGTACTTC; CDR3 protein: CASILEGVGETQYF
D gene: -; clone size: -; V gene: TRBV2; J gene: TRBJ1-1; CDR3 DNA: TGTGCCAGCACATCCACAGTGAACACTGAAGCTTTCTTT; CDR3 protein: CASTSTVNTEAFF
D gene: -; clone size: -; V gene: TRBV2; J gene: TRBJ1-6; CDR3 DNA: TGTGCCAGCACCCCTACTGAGGCACCAAATTCACCCCTCCACTTT; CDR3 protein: CASTPTEAPNSPLHF
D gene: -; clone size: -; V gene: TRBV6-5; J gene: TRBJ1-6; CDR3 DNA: TGTGCCAGCAGTAACCGAGGGAATAATTCACCCCTCCACTTT; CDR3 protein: CASSNRGNNSPLHF
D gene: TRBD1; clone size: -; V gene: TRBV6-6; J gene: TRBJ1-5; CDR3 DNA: TGTGCCAGCAAGAAAGGGGGCAGTCAGCCCCAGCATTTT; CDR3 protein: CASKKGGSQPQHF
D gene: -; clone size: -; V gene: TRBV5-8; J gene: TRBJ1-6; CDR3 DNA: TGTGCCAGCAGCTCGCTACTCCCTAGTTCACCCCTCCACTTT; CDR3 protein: CASSSLLPSSPLHF
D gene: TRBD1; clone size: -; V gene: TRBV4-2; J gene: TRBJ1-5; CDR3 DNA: TGTGCCAGCAGCCAAGAGGACAGGGGCGGACCTAATCAGCCCCAGCATTTT; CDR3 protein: CASSQEDRGGPNQPQHF
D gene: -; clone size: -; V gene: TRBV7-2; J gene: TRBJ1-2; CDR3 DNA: TGTGCCAGCAGCCCCCAGGGTAACTATGGCTACACCTTC; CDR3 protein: CASSPQGNYGYTF